Below, 21 T cell receptor beta chains from the same sample are listed, as sequenced in a study of CD8 T cells in ankylosing spondylitis. TCRdb recomputed calls from the 5' RACE reads with MiXCR, one row per CDR3 protein. Among 200,000 to 250,000 distinct CDR3 sequences listed, under 12% were seen once. Sequenced material: blood, either unsorted or a sorted T cell fraction (not recorded which). These receptor sequences come from a male donor with ankylosing spondylitis or in good health (not recorded which).

This clonotype was found many times. V gene TRBV9 combines with J gene TRBJ1-6; no reliable D call. The CDR3 runs to 17 residues. The ends were cut back, 0 bases at V and 7 bases at J, with 17 bases in the middle. The germline V gene encodes CDR1 SGDLS and CDR2 YYNGEE. In nucleotides, the CDR3 is TGTGCCAGCAGCGTAGGGGGAGTGGTTATCGGGAATTCACCCCTCCACTTT. It specifies CASSVGGVVIGNSPLHF.

This clonotype was counted at least ten times. The gene calls are TRBV12-3 or TRBV12-4 and TRBJ1-1; D gene unclear. Trimming removed 9 bases from V and 10 bases from J, with 18 bases in between. CDR3 size: 12 residues. The CDR3 nucleotides are TGTGCCAGTCAACCGGATGGAGGTCGAGCTTTCTTT. Its protein product is CASQPDGGRAFF.

This clonotype was observed at least ten times. The V gene is TRBV6-5, the J gene TRBJ2-5; D unclear. CDR3 length: 14 residues. With 1 base removed from V and 2 bases from J, the gap between germline ends came to 8 bases. Germline V gene sequence: CDR1 MNHEY, CDR2 SVGAGI. In DNA form, the CDR3 reads TGTGCCAGCAGTTACTTGACGAGACAAGAGACCCAGTACTTC. Its translation: CASSYLTRQETQYF.

This chain connects TRBV3-1 to TRBJ2-5, with TRBD2 matching 13 bases. CDR1 and CDR2 (germline): LGHDT, YNNKEL (reference sequence). With 4 bases clipped from V and 0 bases from J, the junction kept 2 bases outside the gene matches. This CDR3 is 16 amino acids long. CDR3 nucleotides: TGTGCCAGCAGCCTAGGACTAGCGGGGGACCAAGAGACCCAGTACTTC. This codes for CASSLGLAGDQETQYF.

This clonotype was picked up many times. This chain uses TRBV14 with TRBJ2-2; D is perhaps TRBD1 or TRBD2 (5 bases each). V lost 0 bases and J lost 5, with 10 bases in between. The CDR3 loop spans 15 amino acids. Germline CDR1 SGHDN, CDR2 FVKESK. The DNA of the CDR3 is TGTGCCAGCAGCCAAGATGGCTGGGGGACCGGGGAGCTGTTTTTT. Protein product: CASSQDGWGTGELFF.

This sequence joins TRBV20-1 and TRBJ2-7, with D possibly being TRBD2 (6 bases). There are 14 residues in the CDR3. CDR1 and CDR2 (germline): DFQATT, SNEGSKA (reference sequence). Between the trimmed V and J ends, which lost 5 bases and 2 bases, there was a span of 16 bases. The CDR3, as DNA: TGCAGTGCTGGGCACCGGGACTTTACCTACGAGCAGTACTTC. This encodes CSAGHRDFTYEQYF.

This clonotype was seen ten or more times. The chain has TRBV12-3 or TRBV12-4 and TRBJ1-3; D ambiguous. V was shortened by 4 bases and J by 0 bases, with 7 bases between the two germline ends. The CDR3 has 14 amino acids. The CDR3 DNA follows: TGTGCCAGCAGTTGGGATAGCTCTGGAAACACCATATATTTT. Its protein product is CASSWDSSGNTIYF.

This clonotype was detected ten times or more. The chain is built from TRBV7-2 and TRBJ1-1; D is possibly TRBD1 (5 bases). The V and J ends lost 3 bases and 5 bases respectively, with 13 bases between them. This CDR3 region has 14 residues. Germline CDR1 SGHTA, CDR2 FQGNSA. This CDR3 reads CASSLAGHITEAFF. In DNA, the CDR3 is TGTGCCAGCAGCTTGGCAGGGCATATAACTGAAGCTTTCTTT.

This clonotype has a handful of counts. For the CDR3, the DNA is TGCGCCAGCACTACCGGGACAGGGGTAGAAAAACTGTTTTTT. It specifies CASTTGTGVEKLFF. The chain has TRBV5-1 and TRBJ1-4, with 10 bases matching TRBD1. CDR1 and CDR2 from the germline V gene are SGHRS and YFSETQ. Germline trimming cut 6 bases from V and 8 bases from J; bases unmatched to any gene: 7. CDR3 length: 14 residues.

This clonotype has at least ten counts. V is TRBV20-1 and J is TRBJ1-5; TRBD1 might be the D (6 bases). The germline V gene has CDR1 DFQATT and CDR2 SNEGSKA (reference sequence). The CDR3 loop spans 14 amino acids. Trimming took 5 bases from V and 6 from J, leaving 17 bases between them. The CDR3 is CSALTTGASQPQHF. In nucleotides, the CDR3 is TGCAGTGCTCTGACTACGGGGGCGAGTCAGCCCCAGCATTTT.

This clonotype was counted once. A much larger clone sits a single nucleotide away, making a read error possible. The rearrangement joins TRBV5-6 to TRBJ1-1; no clear D gene. The V and J ends lost 4 bases and 1 base respectively, with 14 bases between them. This CDR3 has 15 amino acids. In germline, CDR1 is SGHDT, CDR2 YYEEEE. The CDR3 protein is CASSQMLGRNTEAFF. DNA of the CDR3: TGTGCCAGCAGCCAGATGTTGGGCAGGAACACTGAAGCTTTCTTT.

Ten or more counts support this clonotype. V usage is TRBV5-6 and J usage is TRBJ2-2; TRBD1 might be the D (6 bases). CDR1 SGHDT and CDR2 YYEEEE come from the germline V gene. The CDR3 runs 15 residues. The germline V and J ends were trimmed by 4 bases and 2 bases, with 12 bases remaining between them. As DNA, the CDR3 is TGTGCCAGCAGCAGGTGGGACATAAACACCGGGGAGCTGTTTTTT. It specifies CASSRWDINTGELFF. Using reference TRBV5-6 and TRBJ2-2 for the parts outside the CDR3, the full variable domain is DAGVTQSPTHLIKTRGQQVTLRCSPKSGHDTVSWYQQALGQGPQFIFQYYEEEERQRGNFPDRFSGHQFPNYSSELNVNALLLGDSALYLCASSRWDINTGELFFGEGSRLTVL.

This clonotype was detected ten times or more. The chain carries TRBV20-1 and TRBJ2-5, with 8 bases lining up with TRBD2. Trimming cost V 2 bases and J 1 base; bases outside gene matches: 6. CDR3 size: 15 residues. Germline CDR1 and CDR2: DFQATT and SNEGSKA (reference sequence). The CDR3 is CSARRRGEPQETQYF. The CDR3 bases are TGCAGTGCTAGAAGGCGGGGGGAACCCCAAGAGACCCAGTACTTC.

This clonotype showed up just a few times. The chain couples TRBV20-1 to TRBJ2-2, with D hard to call. CDR1 and CDR2 (germline): DFQATT, SNEGSKA (reference sequence). The V gene lost 4 bases and the J gene lost 4 bases, with 13 bases spanning the gap. The length of the CDR3 is 14 residues. The chain's CDR3 is CSAIGPTSTGELFF. As DNA, the CDR3 is TGCAGTGCTATCGGACCGACGAGCACCGGGGAGCTGTTTTTT.

This clonotype has only a few counts. The chain employs TRBV7-6 and TRBJ1-4, with unresolved D. CDR3 length: 19 amino acids. The germline CDR1 and CDR2 sequences are SGHVS and FNYEAQ. V was shortened by 3 bases and J by 8 bases, with 28 bases between the two germline ends. CDR3 DNA: TGTGCCAGCAGCTTCCCCTGGTGTGAGGGTGCCGTACGGTGCGAAAAACTGTTTTTT. It yields the protein CASSFPWCEGAVRCEKLFF.

At least ten counts were recorded for this clonotype. This chain connects TRBV12-3 or TRBV12-4 to TRBJ1-1; D gene uncertain. V was shortened by 7 bases and J by 1 base, with 10 bases between the two germline ends. This CDR3 is 13 amino acids long. CDR3 sequence reads: CASTRQTNTEAFF. CDR3 in DNA: TGTGCCAGCACCAGACAAACGAACACTGAAGCTTTCTTT.

The rearrangement links TRBV7-2 to TRBJ1-1; tentatively, D is TRBD1 (6 bases). The germline CDR1 and CDR2 sequences are SGHTA and FQGNSA. This CDR3 has 13 residues. Trimming pared 1 base from V and 8 bases from J, leaving 11 bases between. CDR3: CASSLVRGQEAFF. Written as DNA, the CDR3 is TGTGCCAGCAGCTTAGTCCGGGGACAAGAAGCTTTCTTT.

The count of this clonotype is one. Sequence at one end of the junction differs from germline and may be a read error. The chain couples TRBV7-3 to TRBJ2-3; TRBD2 matches at 10 bases. Germline V lookup: CDR1 SGHTA, CDR2 FQGTGA. This CDR3 has 16 amino acids. This CDR3 is CASSLKRGGSTDKQYF. CDR3 DNA sequence: TGTGCCAGCAGCTTGAAGCGGGGGGGTAGCACAGATAAGCAGTATTTT. Filled out from reference TRBV7-3 and TRBJ2-3, the complete variable domain reads GAGVSQTPSNKVTEKGKYVELRCDPISGHTALYWYRQSLGQGPEFLIYFQGTGAADDSGLPNDRFFAVRPEGSVSTLKIQRTERGDSAVYLCASSLKRGGSTDKQYFGPGTRLTVL.

This clonotype has just a few counts. The chain is built from TRBV7-3 and TRBJ1-2, with D possibly being TRBD1 (6 bases). CDR1 and CDR2 (germline): SGHTA, FQGTGA. V lost 2 bases and J lost 7, with 11 bases in between. The length of the CDR3 is 13 residues. The CDR3 reads CASSLGGGAGYTF. In DNA form, the CDR3 reads TGTGCCAGCAGCTTAGGGGGCGGGGCTGGCTACACCTTC.

The CDR3 spells CASSWGGQSSYEQYF. DNA of the CDR3: TGCGCCAGCAGCTGGGGCGGACAGAGCTCCTACGAGCAGTACTTC. The rearrangement links TRBV5-1 to TRBJ2-7, with D tentatively TRBD1 (6 bases). The V end lost 3 bases, the J end lost 0 bases, and 13 bases lay between the germline ends. This CDR3 contains 15 residues. Germline V gene data show CDR1 as SGHRS and CDR2 as YFSETQ.

Many counts were recorded for this clonotype. J is TRBJ2-7 and V is TRBV5-1, with D perhaps TRBD1 (5 bases). The CDR3 covers 14 residues. V was trimmed by 1 base and J by 7 bases, leaving 15 bases between them. Germline CDR1 SGHRS, CDR2 YFSETQ. CDR3 sequence reads: CASSLTTETREQYF. In DNA form, the CDR3 reads TGCGCCAGCAGCTTGACGACAGAGACTCGGGAGCAGTACTTC.